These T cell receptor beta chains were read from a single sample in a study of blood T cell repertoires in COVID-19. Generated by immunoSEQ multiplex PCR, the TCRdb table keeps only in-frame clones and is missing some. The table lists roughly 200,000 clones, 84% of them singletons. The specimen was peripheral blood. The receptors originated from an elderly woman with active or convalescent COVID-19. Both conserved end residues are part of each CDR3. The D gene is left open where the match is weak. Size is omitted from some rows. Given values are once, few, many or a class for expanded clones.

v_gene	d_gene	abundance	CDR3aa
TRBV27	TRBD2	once	CASSWSSGSYEQYF
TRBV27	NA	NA	CASSWSFSGDTQYF
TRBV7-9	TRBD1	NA	CASSWGMTGQGVEKLFF
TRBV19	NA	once	CASSRNGVVEQFF
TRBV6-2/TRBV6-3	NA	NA	CASSYEAGVTDTQYF
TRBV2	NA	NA	CASSVGPDYGYTF
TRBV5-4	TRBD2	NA	CASSSKGTSIYEQYF
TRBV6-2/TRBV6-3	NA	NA	CASSTRQRGYTF
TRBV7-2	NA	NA	CASSFSGQETQYF
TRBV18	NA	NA	CASSPPSGGYNEQFF
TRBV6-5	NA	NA	CASRLVLNEQFF
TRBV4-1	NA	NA	CASSQVGSNEKLFF
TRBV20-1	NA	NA	CSASPGEQYF
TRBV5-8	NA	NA	CASSLTGTEQFF
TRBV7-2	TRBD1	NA	CASSLDRGKTEQYF
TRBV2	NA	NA	CASSLGQNYGYTF
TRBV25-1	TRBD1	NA	CATRDSYNEQFF
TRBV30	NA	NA	CAWSIGGGDEKLFF
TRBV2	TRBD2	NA	CASSGTGRALANEQFF
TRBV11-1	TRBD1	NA	CASSSSGQVSDTQYF
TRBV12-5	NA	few	CASGLGQYTDTQYF
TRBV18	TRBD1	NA	CASSYGQGQETQYF
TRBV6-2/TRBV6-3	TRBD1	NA	CASSSAGTEGNIQYF
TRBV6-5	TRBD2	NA	CASSYSVGTSRNEQFF
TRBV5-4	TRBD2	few	CANGRGGQETQYF
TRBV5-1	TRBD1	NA	CASSLFDRASYEQYF
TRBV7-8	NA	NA	CASSLRAAGFTSSGNTIYF
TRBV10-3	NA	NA	CAISETQGGELFF
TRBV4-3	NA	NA	CASSLTGSGANVLTF
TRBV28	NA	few	CASSGGTLNTEAFF
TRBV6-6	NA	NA	CASSYYGGERSDTQYF
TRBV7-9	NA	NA	CASSYLPEAFF
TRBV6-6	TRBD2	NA	CASRTSGLAGIYEQYF
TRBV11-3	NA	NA	CASSSTTGTEAFF
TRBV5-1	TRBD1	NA	CASSEGQGAADTQYF
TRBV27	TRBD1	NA	CASSLGTGFYQETQYF
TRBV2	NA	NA	CASSESPGYEGKLFF
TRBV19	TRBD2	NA	CASAIIAGGVNNEQFF
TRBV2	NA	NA	CASTGLVSAGELFF
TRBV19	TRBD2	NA	CASSLPSGSSYNEQFF
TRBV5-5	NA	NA	CASTTPEAQETQYF
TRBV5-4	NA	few	CASRNKQSTSSYNEQFF
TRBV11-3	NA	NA	CASSLIGAGYYSYEQYF
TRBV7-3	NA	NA	CASSPLPENTEAFF
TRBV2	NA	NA	CASREGAGNQPQHF
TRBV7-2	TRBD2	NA	CASSLGTSGRGEQFF
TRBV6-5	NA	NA	CASTRYNEQFF
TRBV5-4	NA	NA	CASSDGGGMNTEAFF
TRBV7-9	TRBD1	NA	CASSLEGTAGEQYF
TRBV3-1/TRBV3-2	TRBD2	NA	CASSQDLRSGGDIQYF